Sequencing of this T cell receptor beta chain was carried out in a study of OX40 agonist ivuxolimab in advanced cancers. The study in broad terms: Ivuxolimab was a fully human IgG2 agonistic monoclonal antibody targeting the costimulatory receptor OX40 (CD134). Intravenous ivuxolimab was administered to patients every 2 weeks at six dose levels: 0.01, 0.1, 0.3, 1.5, 3 and 10 mg/kg. Of the roughly 54 dose-escalation patients, hepatocellular carcinoma was present in approximately 20, melanoma in approximately 15, renal cell carcinoma in 9 and head and neck cancer in 9. The dose-escalation cohort was roughly 80% male with a mean age of about 65 years, ranging from 23 to 79. Prior anti-PD-1, anti-PD-L1 or anti-CTLA-4 therapy was permitted, and checkpoint inhibitors had been received by 30% to 40% of dose-escalation patients. Three dose-escalation patients achieved partial responses, one with hepatocellular carcinoma and two with cutaneous melanoma. The purpose of peripheral TCRbeta sequencing was to test whether ivuxolimab changed TCR sequence diversity and led to clonal T-cell expansion. The monotherapy dose-escalation portion (N ≈ 56 patients) of the phase I ivuxolimab trial is reported in the paper. The paper's findings and limits, for the study overall: After ivuxolimab, CD8+ T cells had more expanded clones than CD4+ T cells on average. Low levels of normalized T-cell clonal expansion were also seen in some patients who did not respond. In partial responders in the 0.1-3.0 mg/kg groups, normalized peripheral clonal expansion was found to be among the lowest, especially among CD8+ T cells. The antigen specificity of the clonally expanded peripheral T cells was not determined. At doses of 0.1 to 3.0 mg/kg, clonal expansion of both CD4+ and CD8+ blood T cells was observed from baseline to week 6.

For sequencing of the TCRbeta CDR3 region, genomic DNA was extracted from the sorted cells. The immunoSEQ Assay was used for sequencing of TCRbeta CDR3 regions. TCRdb stores this immuneACCESS table with in-frame sequences only. Part of the clones is absent; in the studies checked, under half of the shortfall reflects unresolved V genes, and no reason is known for the rest. Here the sample has 20,000 to 30,000 clones; roughly 79% occur a single time. Clones ranked in the top ten supply more than 20% of the sample. As for this clone: Its target antigen remains unknown. Base quality data are lacking; no much larger clone is found one base away.

Per the germline V gene, SGHDN is the CDR1 and FVKESK is the CDR2. CDR3 length: 17 amino acids, cysteine to phenylalanine. Only the CDR3 region is kept as DNA, spanning 51 bases read in frame from base 1. V drops 1 base and J drops 3 bases, leaving 18 bases in between. Patients with a history of autoimmune disease or receiving systemic immunosuppression were excluded from the trial. In every dose cohort, peripheral blood was drawn for TCR sequencing at baseline, cycle 4 day 1, and cycle 7 day 1. The samples were drawn from a first-in-human, open-label, multicenter phase I dose-escalation trial of ivuxolimab. Adults with locally advanced or metastatic melanoma, renal cell carcinoma, hepatocellular carcinoma or head and neck squamous cell carcinoma were enrolled in the trial. Before TCR sequencing, CD4+ and CD8+ T cells were separately sorted from peripheral blood.

The TCR sequence derives from an adult with an advanced solid tumor such as melanoma, head and neck, liver or kidney cancer. Recombination joined TRBV14 with TRBJ2-5; no D segment can be confidently identified. The source was CD4+ or CD8+ T cells sorted from blood, collected in a trial of the OX40 agonist ivuxolimab. Here the CDR3 is given as CASSQARVSYLKETQYF. Here is the DNA: TGTGCCAGCAGCCAAGCAAGGGTCAGCTATCTTAAAGAGACCCAGTACTTC.